This T cell receptor (beta chain) was identified during a study of regulatory and conventional T cells in RAG deficiency. V was cut by 2 bases and J by 4 bases, with 12 bases left in between. CDR1 is MNHNS, CDR2 SASEGT, per germline. The CDR3 covers 15 residues. Regulatory T cells were sorted from blood as CD4+ CD25-high CD127-low cells. Data came from immunoSEQ multiplex PCR; TCRdb stores just in-frame clones and leaves some out. The profile shows several thousand clones, roughly 92% of them singletons. Separately, the same data were catalogued under a study of regulatory T cells. That work states: The primer mix had 52 TRBV and 13 TRBJ primers.

The J gene is TRBJ2-1, the V gene TRBV6-1; D possibly corresponds to TRBD2 (5 bases). The sequenced sample was CD127- CD25+ CD4+ Tregs sorted from blood. This TCR derives from a human donor in good health. Here the CDR3 reads CASSEQPGLYNEQFF. CDR3 in DNA: TGTGCCAGCAGTGAACAACCTGGACTGTACAATGAGCAGTTCTTC.